Below are 8 T cell receptor beta chains sequenced from a single sample in a study of T cell changes during pregnancy in multiple sclerosis. TCRdb keeps only in-frame clones here, not all; method: immunoSEQ multiplex PCR. The sample carries around 59,000 clones, over 90% recorded once. Sequencing was performed on peripheral blood, taken in the first trimester of pregnancy. The origin of the receptors is a female donor with multiple sclerosis, enrolled in a pregnancy study.

J is TRBJ2-7 and V is TRBV4-1; D gene ambiguous. Germline V lookup: CDR1 MGHRA, CDR2 YSYEKL. This CDR3 has 16 residues. The V gene lost 0 bases and the J gene lost 3 bases, with 15 bases spanning the gap. The CDR3 sequence is CASSQEETRAIYEQYF. Here the CDR3 DNA reads TGCGCCAGCAGCCAAGAAGAGACTCGCGCTATCTACGAGCAGTACTTC.

V gene TRBV4-3 combines with J gene TRBJ1-2; 7 positions agree with TRBD1. V was pared by 2 bases and J by 2 bases, with 5 bases of the junction left unmatched. Germline lookup yields CDR1 LGHNA and CDR2 YSLEER. This CDR3 is 15 amino acids long. CDR3 sequence reads: CASSQPGTENYGYTF. CDR3 coding DNA: TGCGCCAGCAGCCAACCCGGGACAGAGAACTATGGCTACACCTTC.

The chain is built from TRBV5-5 and TRBJ2-7; D is uncertain. The CDR3 totals 16 residues. From germline, CDR1 is SGHKS and CDR2 YYEKEE (reference sequence). Between the trimmed V and J ends, which lost 0 bases and 1 base, there was a span of 14 bases. This CDR3 is CASSLDLGSGSYEQYF. For the CDR3, the DNA is TGTGCCAGCAGCTTGGATCTGGGCTCCGGATCCTACGAGCAGTACTTC.

Only one count was recorded for this clone. The rearrangement links TRBV7-6 to TRBJ2-5; 9 bases match TRBD1. Germline CDR1 and CDR2: SGHVS and FNYEAQ. The ends lost 2 bases at V and 6 bases at J; junction bases unmatched: 10. The CDR3 covers 16 residues. The CDR3: CASSLWGDRAAQTQYF. The CDR3 nucleotides are TGTGCCAGCAGCTTATGGGGGGACAGGGCGGCACAGACCCAGTACTTC.

The V and J genes are TRBV10-3 and TRBJ2-4; 7 bases agree with TRBD1. The CDR3 covers 19 residues. J gave up 1 base and V 0 bases, and 12 bases lay outside the gene matches. Germline V gene data show CDR1 as ENHRY and CDR2 as SYGVKD. The CDR3 DNA follows: TGTGCCATCAGTGAGTCGTCAGGGGGTACCAAACGGGCCAAAAACATTCAGTACTTC. Its translation is CAISESSGGTKRAKNIQYF.

This chain uses TRBV5-1 with TRBJ2-2; no clear D. The ends were cut back, 1 base at V and 4 bases at J, with 8 bases in the middle. This CDR3 contains 14 residues. Germline V gene lookup returns CDR1 SGHRS and CDR2 YFSETQ. The CDR3 region has the DNA TGCGCCAGCAGCTTGTACAGTTCCACCGGGGAGCTGTTTTTT. Protein: CASSLYSSTGELFF.

The V and J genes are TRBV18 and TRBJ1-3, with D possibly being TRBD1 (5 bases). Trimming took off 3 bases at V and 0 bases at J, with 6 bases between the two ends. CDR1 is KGHSH and CDR2 is LQKENI in the germline V gene. This CDR3 contains 14 residues. The CDR3 sequence: CASSPGGSGNTIYF. The CDR3 DNA is TGTGCCAGCTCACCGGGGGGCTCTGGAAACACCATATATTTT.

This clone was seen a single time. The chain couples TRBV15 to TRBJ2-2, with TRBD2 matching 7 bases. The germline V gene encodes CDR1 LNHNV and CDR2 YYDKDF (reference sequence). The CDR3 sequence is 16 residues long. V lost 3 bases to trimming and J lost 8 bases; unmatched junction nucleotides: 12. Here the CDR3 reads CATSSPGGPTGGELFF. The CDR3 nucleotides read TGTGCCACCAGCAGTCCGGGGGGACCTACCGGGGGGGAGCTGTTTTTT.